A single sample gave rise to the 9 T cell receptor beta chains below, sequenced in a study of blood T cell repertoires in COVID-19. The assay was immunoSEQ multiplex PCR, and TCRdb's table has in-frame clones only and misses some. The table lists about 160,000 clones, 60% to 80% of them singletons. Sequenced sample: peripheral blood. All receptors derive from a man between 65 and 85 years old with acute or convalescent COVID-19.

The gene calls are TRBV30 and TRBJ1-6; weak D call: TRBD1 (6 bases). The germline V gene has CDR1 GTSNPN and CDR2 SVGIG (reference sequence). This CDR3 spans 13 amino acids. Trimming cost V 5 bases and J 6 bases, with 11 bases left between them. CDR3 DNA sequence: TGTGCCTGGTCTGGACAGATTAATTCACCCCTCCACTTT. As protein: CAWSGQINSPLHF.

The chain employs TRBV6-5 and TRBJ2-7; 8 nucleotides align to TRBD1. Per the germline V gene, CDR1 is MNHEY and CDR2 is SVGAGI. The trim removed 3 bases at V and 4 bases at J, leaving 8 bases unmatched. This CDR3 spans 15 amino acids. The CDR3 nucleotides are TGTGCCAGCAGTTATCAGGGGGCGTTCTCATACGAGCAGTACTTC. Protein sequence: CASSYQGAFSYEQYF.

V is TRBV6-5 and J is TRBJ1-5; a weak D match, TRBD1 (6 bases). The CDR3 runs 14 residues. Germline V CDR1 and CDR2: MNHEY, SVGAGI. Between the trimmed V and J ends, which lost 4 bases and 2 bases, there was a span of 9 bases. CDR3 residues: CASSWGQGNQPQHF. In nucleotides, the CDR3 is TGTGCCAGCAGTTGGGGGCAGGGCAATCAGCCCCAGCATTTT.

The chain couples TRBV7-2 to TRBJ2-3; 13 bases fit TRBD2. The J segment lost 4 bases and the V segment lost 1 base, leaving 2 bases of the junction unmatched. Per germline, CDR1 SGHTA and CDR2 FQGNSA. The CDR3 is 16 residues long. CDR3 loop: CASSLGTSGSADTQYF. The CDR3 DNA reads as TGTGCCAGCAGCTTAGGGACTAGCGGGAGTGCAGATACGCAGTATTTT. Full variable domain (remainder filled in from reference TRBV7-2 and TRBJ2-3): GAGVSQSPSNKVTEKGKDVELRCDPISGHTALYWYRQSLGQGLEFLIYFQGNSAPDKSGLPSDRFSAERTGGSVSTLTIQRTQQEDSAVYLCASSLGTSGSADTQYFGPGTRLTVL.

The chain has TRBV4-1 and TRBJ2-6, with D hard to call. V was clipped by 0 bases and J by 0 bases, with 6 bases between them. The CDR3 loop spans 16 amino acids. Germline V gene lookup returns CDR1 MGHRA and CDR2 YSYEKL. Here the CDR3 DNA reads TGCGCCAGCAGCCAAGATGCGGCCTCTGGGGCCAACGTCCTGACTTTC. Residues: CASSQDAASGANVLTF.

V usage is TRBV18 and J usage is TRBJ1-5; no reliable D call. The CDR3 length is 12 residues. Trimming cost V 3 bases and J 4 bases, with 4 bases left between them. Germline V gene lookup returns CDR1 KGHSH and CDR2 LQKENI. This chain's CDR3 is CASSPPNQPQHF. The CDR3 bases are TGTGCCAGCTCACCCCCAAATCAGCCCCAGCATTTT.

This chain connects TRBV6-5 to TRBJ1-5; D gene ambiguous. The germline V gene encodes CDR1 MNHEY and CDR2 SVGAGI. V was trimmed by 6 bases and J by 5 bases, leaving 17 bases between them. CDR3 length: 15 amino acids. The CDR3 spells CASRPPGPNHQPQHF. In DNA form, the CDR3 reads TGTGCCAGCAGACCCCCGGGTCCTAATCATCAGCCCCAGCATTTT.

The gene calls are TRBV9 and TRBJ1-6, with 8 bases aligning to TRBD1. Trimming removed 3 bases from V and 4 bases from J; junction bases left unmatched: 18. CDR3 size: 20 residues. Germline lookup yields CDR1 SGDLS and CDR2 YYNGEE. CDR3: CASSEPWGQEFLKYNSPLHF. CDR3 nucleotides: TGTGCCAGCAGCGAACCGTGGGGACAGGAATTCCTTAAGTATAATTCACCCCTCCACTTT.

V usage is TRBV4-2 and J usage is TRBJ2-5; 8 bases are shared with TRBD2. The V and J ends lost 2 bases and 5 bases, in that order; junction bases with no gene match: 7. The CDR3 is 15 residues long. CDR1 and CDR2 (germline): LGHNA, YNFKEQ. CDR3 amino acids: CASSQPTSGGETQYF. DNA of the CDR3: TGTGCCAGCAGCCAACCTACTAGCGGAGGGGAGACCCAGTACTTC.